One and the same sample provided the 26 T cell receptor beta chains below, sequenced in a study of blood T cell repertoires in COVID-19 (dated by TCRdb to 2018 to 2020). Library preparation was by the immunoSEQ multiplex PCR assay. Not all clones reach the TCRdb copy of this immuneACCESS table, which keeps in-frame sequences only. Checked studies attribute under half of the gap to unresolved V genes and leave the rest unexplained. Here the sample has roughly 120,000 clones; about 93% occur a single time. Around 2.1% of the sample is held by the ten biggest clonotypes. The material sequenced was peripheral blood. The receptors were gathered from a man aged 50-60 years with COVID-19, enrolled during active disease.

The DNA of the CDR3 is TGCGCCAGCAGCCAAGAGGACCGGGAGGACAATGAGCAGTTCTTC. It is translated as CASSQEDREDNEQFF. The J gene is TRBJ2-1, the V gene TRBV4-3, with 7 nucleotides matching TRBD2. This CDR3 comprises 15 residues. Germline trimming cut 0 bases from V and 5 bases from J; bases unmatched to any gene: 4. Germline V gives CDR1 LGHNA, CDR2 YSLEER.

The chain combines TRBV10-3 with TRBJ1-2; D ambiguous. The CDR3 is 13 residues long. Germline loops: CDR1 ENHRY, CDR2 SYGVKD. The V and J ends lost 3 bases and 3 bases respectively, with 8 bases between them. The CDR3 DNA reads TGTGCCATCAGTGATACAGTAGACTATGGCTACACCTTC. Its translation: CAISDTVDYGYTF.

The chain recombines TRBV5-1 with TRBJ2-6, with 8 bases aligning to TRBD1. The CDR3 is made up of 17 amino acids. Germline trimming cut 1 base from V and 2 bases from J; bases unmatched to any gene: 5. Germline CDR1 reads SGHRS; CDR2 reads YFSETQ. The CDR3 DNA is TGCGCCAGCAGCTTGACAGGGGGGATCCCTGGGGCCAACGTCCTGACTTTC. Its protein is CASSLTGGIPGANVLTF.

The V gene is TRBV2, the J gene TRBJ2-7; 11 bases match TRBD1. This CDR3 is 13 amino acids long. Trimming removed 8 bases from V and 4 bases from J; junction bases left unmatched: 4. CDR1 and CDR2 (germline): SNHLY, FYNNEI. The CDR3 reads CASHRDRGYEQYF. The CDR3 DNA is TGTGCCAGCCACCGGGACAGGGGGTACGAGCAGTACTTC.

The V gene is TRBV5-1, the J gene TRBJ2-2; possible D gene TRBD1, 5 bases. The germline V gene has CDR1 SGHRS and CDR2 YFSETQ. This CDR3 region has 12 residues. Trimming took off 4 bases at V and 7 bases at J, with 8 bases between the two ends. This CDR3 reads CASSLGVGELFF. CDR3 DNA: TGCGCCAGCAGCCTAGGGGTCGGGGAGCTGTTTTTT.

This clone was seen only once. The V call is TRBV29-1, the J call TRBJ2-5; TRBD2 is a possible D gene (7 bases). Germline V gene data show CDR1 as SQVTM and CDR2 as ANQGSEA. This CDR3 contains 14 residues. With 3 bases removed from V and 5 bases from J, the gap between germline ends came to 16 bases. CDR3 in amino acids: CSVDLEGGAETQYF. CDR3 in DNA: TGCAGCGTTGACCTTGAGGGGGGGGCGGAGACCCAGTACTTC. The variable domain in full, with the rest retrieved from reference TRBV29-1 and TRBJ2-5, is SAVISQKPSRDICQRGTSLTIQCQVDSQVTMMFWYRQQPGQSLTLIATANQGSEATYESGFVIDKFPISRPNLTFSTLTVSNMSPEDSSIYLCSVDLEGGAETQYFGPGTRLLVL.

The chain combines TRBV5-1 with TRBJ2-2; 10 nucleotides match TRBD1. Looked up from germline, CDR1 is SGHRS and CDR2 is YFSETQ. The CDR3 length is 15 residues. V lost 9 bases and J lost 6; bases outside the gene matches: 11. Written as DNA, the CDR3 is TGCGCCACTCAAAAGGGACAGGGGTTACCCGGGGAGCTGTTTTTT. The encoded protein is CATQKGQGLPGELFF.

The chain links TRBV7-2 to TRBJ2-1; D is perhaps TRBD1 (6 bases). The CDR3 is 13 residues long. The V gene lost 4 bases and the J gene lost 9 bases, with 13 bases spanning the gap. In germline, CDR1 is SGHTA, CDR2 FQGNSA. CDR3 region: CASSSHRDSEQFF. As DNA, the CDR3 is TGTGCCAGCAGCTCACACAGGGATAGTGAGCAGTTCTTC.

The CDR3 nucleotides read TGCAGCGTCCGCACAGGGTGGAACACCGGGGAGCTGTTTTTT. Translating gives CSVRTGWNTGELFF. The J gene is TRBJ2-2, the V gene TRBV29-1; a possible D gene is TRBD1 (6 bases). Germline V CDR1 and CDR2: SQVTM, ANQGSEA. The V and J ends lost 6 bases and 1 base respectively, with 12 bases between them. The CDR3 is 14 residues long.

The gene calls are TRBV6-5 and TRBJ2-1; D possibly corresponds to TRBD2 (6 bases). The CDR3 is 15 residues long. Germline-derived CDR1 and CDR2 are MNHEY and SVGAGI. Between the trimmed V and J ends, which lost 10 bases and 0 bases, there was a span of 16 bases. The CDR3, as DNA: TGTGCCACCTCGCAGTCTAGCGTCTCCTACAATGAGCAGTTCTTC. This gives the protein CATSQSSVSYNEQFF.

The chain joins TRBV15 to TRBJ2-3, with a weak D call TRBD2 (6 bases). Per the germline V gene, CDR1 is LNHNV and CDR2 is YYDKDF (reference sequence). Trimming removed 1 base at V and 1 base at J, with 9 bases between. The CDR3 length is 15 residues. CDR3 protein: CATSRGEVGTDTQYF. The CDR3 region has the DNA TGTGCCACCAGCAGAGGGGAGGTCGGCACAGATACGCAGTATTTT.

The rearrangement uses TRBV14 and TRBJ2-3; D possibly corresponds to TRBD1 (7 bases). V was pared by 4 bases and J by 6 bases, with 17 bases between. This CDR3 has 15 residues. CDR1 and CDR2 from the germline V gene are SGHDN and FVKESK. This chain's CDR3 is CASSLLRTGGDTQYF. The CDR3, as DNA: TGTGCCAGCAGCCTCCTCCGGACAGGAGGGGATACGCAGTATTTT.

The chain carries TRBV5-5 and TRBJ2-7; no clear D. The length of the CDR3 is 14 residues. CDR1 is SGHKS, CDR2 YYEKEE, per germline (reference sequence). Trimming shortened V by 2 bases and J by 2 bases, and 11 bases separated the two germline ends. The CDR3 coding sequence is TGTGCCAGCAGCTTTACAGTACCCACCTACGAGCAGTACTTC. Amino acids: CASSFTVPTYEQYF.

The chain employs TRBV28 and TRBJ2-2; TRBD1 agrees at 11 bases. There are 14 residues in the CDR3. Trimming at V came to 6 bases and at J to 6 bases, leaving 3 bases not matched to a gene. CDR1 and CDR2 from the germline V gene are MDHEN and SYDVKM. The CDR3 DNA is TGTGCCAGCAGCCGGACAGGGGGCCCCGGGGAGCTGTTTTTT. It translates to CASSRTGGPGELFF.

This rearrangement joins TRBV6-5 to TRBJ2-1, with TRBD2 matching 8 bases. This CDR3 comprises 13 residues. The junction had 9 bases not matched to a gene; V was cut back by 7 bases and J by 10 bases. In germline, CDR1 is MNHEY, CDR2 SVGAGI. CDR3 nucleotides: TGTGCCAGCACTCCTATTGCGGGGGGCGAGCAGTTCTTC. Translation: CASTPIAGGEQFF.

This sequence joins TRBV19 and TRBJ1-5, with 7 bases that match TRBD1. This CDR3 is built from 15 residues. Germline trimming cut 5 bases from V and 2 bases from J; bases unmatched to any gene: 6. From germline, CDR1 is LNHDA and CDR2 SQIVND (reference sequence). CDR3 in DNA: TGTGCCAGTAGTCCTTACGGACAGGGCAATCAGCCCCAGCATTTT. As protein: CASSPYGQGNQPQHF.

The chain joins TRBV4-2 to TRBJ2-5; 8 nucleotides align to TRBD2. This CDR3 region has 15 residues. Germline trimming cut 0 bases from V and 5 bases from J; bases unmatched to any gene: 5. Per germline, CDR1 LGHNA and CDR2 YNFKEQ. The CDR3 DNA reads TGTGCCAGCAGCCAAGATACGGGAGGGCTTGAGACCCAGTACTTC. Translation: CASSQDTGGLETQYF.

V usage is TRBV12-5 and J usage is TRBJ1-5, with D unresolved. Germline CDR1 and CDR2: LGHNT and FRNRAP. The CDR3 contains 17 residues. V was pared by 0 bases and J by 7 bases, with 19 bases between. As DNA, the CDR3 is TGTGCTAGTGGTTTGGTACAGCGCATAAACCCTAGCCAGCCCCAGCATTTT. This translates into CASGLVQRINPSQPQHF.

The chain couples TRBV5-4 to TRBJ2-3, with TRBD2 identical over 7 bases. CDR3 length equals 13 residues. Germline values: CDR1 SGHNT, CDR2 YYREEE (reference sequence). The CDR3 coding sequence is TGTTGGTCGCGGGAGTGGGGCACAGATACGCAGTATTTT. Protein: CWSREWGTDTQYF.

The V gene is TRBV5-6, the J gene TRBJ1-1; TRBD1 matches at 8 bases. CDR3 length: 15 amino acids. V lost 4 bases and J lost 5; bases outside the gene matches: 10. CDR1 is SGHDT, CDR2 YYEEEE, per germline. CDR3 amino acids: CASSVNPGGETEAFF. The CDR3 DNA sequence: TGTGCCAGCAGCGTTAATCCAGGGGGCGAAACTGAAGCTTTCTTT.

This chain uses TRBV18 with TRBJ2-7, with 8 bases aligning to TRBD1. Losses at the gene ends were 2 bases for V and 1 base for J; bases not matched to a gene: 1. From germline, CDR1 is KGHSH and CDR2 LQKENI. The CDR3 is made up of 14 amino acids. The CDR3 protein is CASSPRDRSYEQYF. The CDR3 bases are TGTGCCAGCTCACCAAGGGACAGGTCCTACGAGCAGTACTTC.

The chain recombines TRBV20-1 with TRBJ2-1; no definite D call. The CDR3 has 11 residues. CDR1 and CDR2 (germline): DFQATT, SNEGSKA (reference sequence). V shed 6 bases and J shed 2 bases, with 5 bases lying between them. The CDR3, as DNA: TGCAGTGCCGTAACCTACAATGAGCAGTTCTTC. Its translation: CSAVTYNEQFF.

The chain has TRBV29-1 and TRBJ1-5, with D perhaps TRBD1 (6 bases). In germline, CDR1 is SQVTM, CDR2 ANQGSEA. Trimming took off 3 bases at V and 6 bases at J, with 21 bases between the two ends. The CDR3 sequence is 16 residues long. The DNA for the CDR3 is TGCAGCGTTGAGAGGGACACCGAGTATCGCGGTCAGCCCCAGCATTTT. This translates into CSVERDTEYRGQPQHF.

The rearrangement links TRBV5-1 to TRBJ2-1, with D possibly matching TRBD1 (5 bases). Trimming shortened V by 4 bases and J by 5 bases, and 16 bases separated the two germline ends. CDR3 length: 15 amino acids. Germline V lookup: CDR1 SGHRS, CDR2 YFSETQ. Here the CDR3 reads CASSTVRAGHNEQFF. The DNA of the CDR3 is TGCGCCAGCAGCACAGTCAGGGCTGGGCACAATGAGCAGTTCTTC.

This clone has more than one count but fewer than ten. DNA for the CDR3: TGTGCCAGCAGTTACCTTATGAACACTGAAGCTTTCTTT. Translated, it gives CASSYLMNTEAFF. The genes are TRBV6-2 or TRBV6-3 and TRBJ1-1; no clear D gene. V lost 2 bases and J lost 0, with 4 bases in between. The V gene's germline CDR1 is MNHEY and CDR2 SVGEGT. This CDR3 region has 13 residues.

The chain is built from TRBV6-5 and TRBJ2-3; possibly TRBD2 for D (6 bases). This CDR3 is 14 amino acids long. V lost 6 bases and J lost 1, with 11 bases in between. CDR1 and CDR2 from the germline V gene are MNHEY and SVGAGI. CDR3 in DNA: TGTGCCAGCAGCCTGGGGAGGCGCACAGATACGCAGTATTTT. It codes for CASSLGRRTDTQYF.